The source of this TCR beta chain is a study of OX40 agonist ivuxolimab in advanced cancers. Study-wide points: With doses of 0.1 to 3.0 mg/kg, CD4+ and CD8+ blood T cells had undergone clonal expansion by week 6. Mean expanded clone counts were higher in CD8+ than CD4+ T cells.

A few counts support this clone. Its target is unknown. The repertoire was sequenced with immunoSEQ multiplex PCR; TCRdb's copy has only in-frame clones and lacks some. This table holds fewer than 85,000 clones, 65% to 90% found once. The CDR3 is 15 amino acids. Germline loops: CDR1 SGHTA, CDR2 FQGNSA. V shed 4 bases and J 7 bases; nucleotides not matched to a gene: 12. The specimen comprised CD4+ or CD8+ T cells sorted from blood, sampled in a trial of the OX40 agonist ivuxolimab. V and J are TRBV7-2 and TRBJ2-7; 8 nucleotides line up with TRBD2. The receptor's source is an adult with an advanced solid tumor such as melanoma, head and neck, liver or kidney cancer. The DNA of the CDR3 is TGTGCCAGCAGCTCCGGCTTTGGGGTAGCGGGGGAGCAGTACTTC. Translated, it gives CASSSGFGVAGEQYF.